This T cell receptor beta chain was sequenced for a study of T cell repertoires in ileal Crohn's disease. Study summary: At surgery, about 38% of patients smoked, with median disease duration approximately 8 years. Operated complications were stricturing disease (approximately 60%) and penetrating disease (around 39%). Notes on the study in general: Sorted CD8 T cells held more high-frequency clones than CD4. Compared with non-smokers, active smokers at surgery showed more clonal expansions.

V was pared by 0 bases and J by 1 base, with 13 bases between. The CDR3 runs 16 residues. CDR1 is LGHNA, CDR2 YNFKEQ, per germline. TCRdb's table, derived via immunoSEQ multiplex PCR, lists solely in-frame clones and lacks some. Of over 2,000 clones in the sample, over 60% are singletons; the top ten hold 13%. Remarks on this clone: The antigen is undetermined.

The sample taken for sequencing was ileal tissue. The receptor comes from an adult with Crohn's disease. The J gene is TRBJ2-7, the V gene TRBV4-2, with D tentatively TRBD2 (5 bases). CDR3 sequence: CASSQEWAPGSYEQYF. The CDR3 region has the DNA TGTGCCAGCAGCCAAGAGTGGGCCCCGGGGTCCTACGAGCAGTACTTC.